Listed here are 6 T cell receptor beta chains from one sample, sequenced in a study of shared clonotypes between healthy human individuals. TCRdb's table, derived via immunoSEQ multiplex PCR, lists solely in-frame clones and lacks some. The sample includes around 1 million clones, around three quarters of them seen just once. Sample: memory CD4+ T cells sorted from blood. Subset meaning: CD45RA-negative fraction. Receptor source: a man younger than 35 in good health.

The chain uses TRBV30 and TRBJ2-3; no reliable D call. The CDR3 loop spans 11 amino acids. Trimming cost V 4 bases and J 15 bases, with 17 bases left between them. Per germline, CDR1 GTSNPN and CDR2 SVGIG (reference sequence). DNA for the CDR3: TGTGCCTGGACCCACCGTTTTGCCCATTATTTT. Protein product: CAWTHRFAHYF.

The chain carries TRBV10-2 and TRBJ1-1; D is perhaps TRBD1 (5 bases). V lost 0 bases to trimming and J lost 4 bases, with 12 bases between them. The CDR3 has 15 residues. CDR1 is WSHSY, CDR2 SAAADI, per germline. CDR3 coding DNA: TGCGCCAGCAGTGAGTCGTCGGGGGTGGTCACTGAAGCTTTCTTT. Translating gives CASSESSGVVTEAFF.

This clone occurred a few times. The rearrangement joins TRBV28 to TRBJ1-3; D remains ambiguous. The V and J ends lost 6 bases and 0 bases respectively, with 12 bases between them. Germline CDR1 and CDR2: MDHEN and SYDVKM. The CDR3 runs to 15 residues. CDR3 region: CASRGDSRSGNTIYF. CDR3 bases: TGTGCCAGCAGGGGAGACTCCCGCTCTGGAAACACCATATATTTT.

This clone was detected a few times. The CDR3 DNA sequence: TGTGCCTTACAGCGGGAGGTAGCGAACACCGGGGAGCTGTTTTTT. This codes for CALQREVANTGELFF. V usage is TRBV7-8 and J usage is TRBJ2-2; 9 bases map to TRBD2. J was trimmed by 0 bases and V by 11 bases; bases with no gene match: 7. The CDR3 loop spans 15 amino acids. The germline V gene encodes CDR1 SGHVS and CDR2 FQNEAQ.

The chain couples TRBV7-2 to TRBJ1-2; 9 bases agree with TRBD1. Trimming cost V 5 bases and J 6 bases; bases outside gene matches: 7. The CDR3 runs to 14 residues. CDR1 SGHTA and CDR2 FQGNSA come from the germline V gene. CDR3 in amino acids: CASSTRDRVDGYTF. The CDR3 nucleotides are TGTGCCAGCAGCACCCGGGACAGGGTGGATGGCTACACCTTC.

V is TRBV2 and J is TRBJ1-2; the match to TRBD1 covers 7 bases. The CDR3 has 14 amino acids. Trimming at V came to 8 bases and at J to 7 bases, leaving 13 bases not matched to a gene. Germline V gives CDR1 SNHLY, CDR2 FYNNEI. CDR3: CASGPRTGDFGYTF. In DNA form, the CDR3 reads TGTGCCAGCGGACCACGGACAGGTGATTTTGGCTACACCTTC.